This T cell receptor (beta chain) was found in a study of blood T cell repertoires in COVID-19. Turning to the study itself: Italy, Spain and the United States were the sources of the convalescent and acute COVID-19 samples. The analysed material was cDNA or gDNA that came from T cells, B-cell-depleted T cells, or PBMCs.

The CDR3 extends over 21 amino acids. TCRdb keeps only in-frame clones here, not all; method: immunoSEQ multiplex PCR. Altogether roughly 270,000 clones are present, 65% to 90% being singletons, with the ten largest covering 4.5% to 6%. The chain has TRBV21-1 and TRBJ2-1; whether TRBD2, the table's D call, matches the DNA was not checked. TRBV21-1 is recorded as a pseudogene. Sequenced input: peripheral blood. This receptor was taken from a man aged 45-65 years with active or convalescent COVID-19. For the CDR3, the DNA is TGTGCCAGCAGCAATGACAGCTTCGGGGCTAGCGGGAGGTGGTCCTACAATGAGCAGTTCTTC. It encodes CASSNDSFGASGRWSYNEQFF.